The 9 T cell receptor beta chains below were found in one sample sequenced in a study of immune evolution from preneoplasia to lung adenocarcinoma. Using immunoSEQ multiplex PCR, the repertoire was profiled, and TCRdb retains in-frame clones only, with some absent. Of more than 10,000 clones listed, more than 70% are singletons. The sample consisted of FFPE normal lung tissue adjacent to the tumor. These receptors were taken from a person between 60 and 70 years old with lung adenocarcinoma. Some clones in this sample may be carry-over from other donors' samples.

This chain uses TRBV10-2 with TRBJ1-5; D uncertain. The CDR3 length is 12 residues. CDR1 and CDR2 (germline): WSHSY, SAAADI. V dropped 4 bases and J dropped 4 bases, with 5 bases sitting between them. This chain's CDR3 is CASSGGNQPQHF. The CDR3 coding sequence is TGCGCCAGCAGTGGAGGGAATCAGCCCCAGCATTTT.

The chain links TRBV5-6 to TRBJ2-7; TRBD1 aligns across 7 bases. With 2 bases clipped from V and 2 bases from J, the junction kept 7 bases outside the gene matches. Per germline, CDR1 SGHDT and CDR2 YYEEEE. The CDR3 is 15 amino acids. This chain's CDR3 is CASSFRTGEAYEQYF. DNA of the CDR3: TGTGCCAGCAGCTTTCGGACAGGAGAAGCCTACGAGCAGTACTTC. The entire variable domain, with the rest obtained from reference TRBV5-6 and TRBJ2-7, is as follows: DAGVTQSPTHLIKTRGQQVTLRCSPKSGHDTVSWYQQALGQGPQFIFQYYEEEERQRGNFPDRFSGHQFPNYSSELNVNALLLGDSALYLCASSFRTGEAYEQYFGPGTRLTVT.

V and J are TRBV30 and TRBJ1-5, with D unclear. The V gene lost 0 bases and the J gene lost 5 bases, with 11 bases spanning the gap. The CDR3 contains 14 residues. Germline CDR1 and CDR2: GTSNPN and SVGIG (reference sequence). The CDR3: CAWSVGQTDQPQHF. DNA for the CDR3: TGTGCCTGGAGTGTAGGCCAGACCGATCAGCCCCAGCATTTT.

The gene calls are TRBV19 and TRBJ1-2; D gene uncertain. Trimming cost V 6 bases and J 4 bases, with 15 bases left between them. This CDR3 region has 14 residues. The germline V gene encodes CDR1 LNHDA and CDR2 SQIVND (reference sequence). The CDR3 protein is CASSESFLVYGYTF. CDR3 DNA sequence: TGTGCCAGTAGCGAAAGTTTTTTGGTCTATGGCTACACCTTC. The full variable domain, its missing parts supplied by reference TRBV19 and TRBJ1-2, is DGGITQSPKYLFRKEGQNVTLSCEQNLNHDAMYWYRQDPGQGLRLIYYSQIVNDFQKGDIAEGYSVSREKKESFPLTVTSAQKNPTAFYLCASSESFLVYGYTFGSGTRLTVV.

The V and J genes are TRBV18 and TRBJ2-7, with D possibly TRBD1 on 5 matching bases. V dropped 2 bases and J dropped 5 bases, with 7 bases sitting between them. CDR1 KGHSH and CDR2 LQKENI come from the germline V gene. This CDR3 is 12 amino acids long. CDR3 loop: CASSPEGDEQYF. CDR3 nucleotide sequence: TGTGCCAGCTCACCAGAAGGGGACGAGCAGTACTTC.

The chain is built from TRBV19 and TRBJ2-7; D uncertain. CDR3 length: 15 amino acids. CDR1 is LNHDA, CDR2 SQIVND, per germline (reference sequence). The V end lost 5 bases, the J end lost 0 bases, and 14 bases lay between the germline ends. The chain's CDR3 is CASSPDGRSSYEQYF. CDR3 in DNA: TGTGCCAGTAGTCCGGACGGACGCTCCTCCTACGAGCAGTACTTC.

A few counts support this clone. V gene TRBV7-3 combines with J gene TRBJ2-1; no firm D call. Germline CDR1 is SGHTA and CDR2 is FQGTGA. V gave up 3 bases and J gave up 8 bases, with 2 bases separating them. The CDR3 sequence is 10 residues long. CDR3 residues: CASSFHEQFF. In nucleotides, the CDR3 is TGTGCCAGCAGCTTCCATGAGCAGTTCTTC.

The chain's CDR3 is CASSIGNQPQHF. In nucleotides, the CDR3 is TGTGCCAGCAGCATAGGCAATCAGCCCCAGCATTTT. The chain combines TRBV7-9 with TRBJ1-5; D call uncertain. This CDR3 contains 12 residues. CDR1 is SEHNR and CDR2 is FQNEAQ in the germline V gene (reference sequence). The germline V and J ends were trimmed by 5 bases and 2 bases, with 4 bases remaining between them.

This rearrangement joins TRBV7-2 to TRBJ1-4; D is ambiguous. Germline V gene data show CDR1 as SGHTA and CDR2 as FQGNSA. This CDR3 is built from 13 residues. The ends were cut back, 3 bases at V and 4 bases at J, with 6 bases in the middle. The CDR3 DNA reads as TGTGCCAGCAGCTTCTCTTATAATGAAAAACTGTTTTTT. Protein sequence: CASSFSYNEKLFF.